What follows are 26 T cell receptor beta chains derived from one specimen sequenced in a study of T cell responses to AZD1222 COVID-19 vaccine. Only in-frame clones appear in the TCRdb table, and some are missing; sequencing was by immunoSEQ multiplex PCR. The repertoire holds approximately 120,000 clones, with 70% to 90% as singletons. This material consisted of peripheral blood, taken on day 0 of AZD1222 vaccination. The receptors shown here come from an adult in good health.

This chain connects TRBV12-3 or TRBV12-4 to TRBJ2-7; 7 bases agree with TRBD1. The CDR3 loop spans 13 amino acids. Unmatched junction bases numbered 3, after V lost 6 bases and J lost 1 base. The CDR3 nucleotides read TGTGCCAGCAGGCCGACAGGGTCCTACGAGCAGTACTTC. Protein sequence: CASRPTGSYEQYF.

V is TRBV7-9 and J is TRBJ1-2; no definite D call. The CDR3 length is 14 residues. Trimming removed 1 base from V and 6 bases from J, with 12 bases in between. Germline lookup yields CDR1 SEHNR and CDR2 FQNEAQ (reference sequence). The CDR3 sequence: CASSLVGGTNGYTF. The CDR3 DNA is TGTGCCAGCAGCTTAGTGGGCGGAACCAATGGCTACACCTTC.

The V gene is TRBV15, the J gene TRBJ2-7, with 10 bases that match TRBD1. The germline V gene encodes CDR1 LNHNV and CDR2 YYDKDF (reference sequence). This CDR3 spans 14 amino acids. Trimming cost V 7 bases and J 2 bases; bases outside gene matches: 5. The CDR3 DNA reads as TGTGCCACCACTCCGGGACAGGGGCCCTACGAGCAGTACTTC. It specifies CATTPGQGPYEQYF.

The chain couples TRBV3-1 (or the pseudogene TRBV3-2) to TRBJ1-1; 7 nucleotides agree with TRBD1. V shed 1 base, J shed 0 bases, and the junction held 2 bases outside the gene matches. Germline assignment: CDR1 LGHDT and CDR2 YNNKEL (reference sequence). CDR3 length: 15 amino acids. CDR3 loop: CASSQAGGLNTEAFF. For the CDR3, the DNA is TGTGCCAGCAGCCAAGCAGGGGGGCTGAACACTGAAGCTTTCTTT.

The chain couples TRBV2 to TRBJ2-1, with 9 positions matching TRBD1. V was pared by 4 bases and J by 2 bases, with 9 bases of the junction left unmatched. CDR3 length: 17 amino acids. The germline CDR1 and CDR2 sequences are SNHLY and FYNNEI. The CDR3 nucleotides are TGTGCCAGCAGTGTAAGGGGGGACAGGGTAGCCTACAATGAGCAGTTCTTC. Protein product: CASSVRGDRVAYNEQFF. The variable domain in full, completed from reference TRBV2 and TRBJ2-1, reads EPEVTQTPSHQVTQMGQEVILRCVPISNHLYFYWYRQILGQKVEFLVSFYNNEISEKSEIFDDQFSVERPDGSNFTLKIRSTKLEDSAMYFCASSVRGDRVAYNEQFFGPGTRLTVL.

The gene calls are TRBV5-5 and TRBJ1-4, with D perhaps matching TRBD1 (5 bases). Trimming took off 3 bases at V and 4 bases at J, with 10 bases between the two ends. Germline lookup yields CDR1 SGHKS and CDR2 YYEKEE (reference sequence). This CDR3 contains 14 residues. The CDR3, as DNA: TGTGCCAGCAGCTGGACACCCAATAATGAAAAACTGTTTTTT. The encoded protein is CASSWTPNNEKLFF. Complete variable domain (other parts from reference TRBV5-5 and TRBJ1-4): DAGVTQSPTHLIKTRGQQVTLRCSPISGHKSVSWYQQVLGQGPQFIFQYYEKEERGRGNFPDRFSARQFPNYSSELNVNALLLGDSALYLCASSWTPNNEKLFFGSGTQLSVL.

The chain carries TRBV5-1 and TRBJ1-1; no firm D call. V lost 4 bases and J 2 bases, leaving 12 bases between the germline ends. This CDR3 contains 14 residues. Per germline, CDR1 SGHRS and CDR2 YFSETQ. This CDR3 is CASSRALINTEAFF. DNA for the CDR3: TGCGCCAGCAGCAGGGCCCTTATTAACACTGAAGCTTTCTTT.

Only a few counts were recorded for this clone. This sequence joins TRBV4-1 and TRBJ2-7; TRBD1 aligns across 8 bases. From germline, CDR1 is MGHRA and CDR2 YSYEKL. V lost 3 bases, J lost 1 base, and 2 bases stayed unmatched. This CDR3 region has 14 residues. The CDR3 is CASSHGQGSYEQYF. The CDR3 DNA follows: TGCGCCAGCAGCCATGGACAGGGATCCTACGAGCAGTACTTC.

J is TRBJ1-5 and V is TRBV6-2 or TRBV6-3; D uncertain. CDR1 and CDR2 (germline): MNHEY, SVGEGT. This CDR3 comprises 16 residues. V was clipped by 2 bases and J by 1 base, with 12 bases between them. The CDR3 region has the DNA TGTGCCAGCAGTTACGGTACCCGGAGCAGCAATCAGCCCCAGCATTTT. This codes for CASSYGTRSSNQPQHF.

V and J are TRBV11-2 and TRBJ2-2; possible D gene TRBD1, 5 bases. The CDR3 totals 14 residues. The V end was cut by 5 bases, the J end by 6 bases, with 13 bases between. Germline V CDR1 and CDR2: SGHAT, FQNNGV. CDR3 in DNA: TGTGCCAGCAGCCTCAAAGGGGCTGCCGGGGAGCTGTTTTTT. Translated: CASSLKGAAGELFF.

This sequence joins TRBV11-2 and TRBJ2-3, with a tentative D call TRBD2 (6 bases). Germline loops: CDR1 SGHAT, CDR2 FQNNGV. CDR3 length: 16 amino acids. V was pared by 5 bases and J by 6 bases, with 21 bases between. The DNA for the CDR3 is TGTGCCAGCAGCCAAAGCAGGGCGGGGAGGAGGGATACGCAGTATTTT. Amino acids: CASSQSRAGRRDTQYF.

The CDR3 DNA follows: TGTGCCAGCAGTTCGGACAGGGGAGGCAATCAGCCCCAGCATTTT. Translating gives CASSSDRGGNQPQHF. The rearrangement joins TRBV6-5 to TRBJ1-5; 9 nucleotides align to TRBD1. There are 15 residues in the CDR3. With 4 bases clipped from V and 2 bases from J, the junction kept 3 bases outside the gene matches. Germline CDR1 reads MNHEY; CDR2 reads SVGAGI.

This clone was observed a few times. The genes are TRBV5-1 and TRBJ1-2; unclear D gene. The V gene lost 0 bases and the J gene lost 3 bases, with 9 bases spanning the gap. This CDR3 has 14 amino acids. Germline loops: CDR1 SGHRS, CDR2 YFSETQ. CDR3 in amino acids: CASSLEIADYGYTF. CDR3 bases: TGCGCCAGCAGCTTGGAGATCGCAGACTATGGCTACACCTTC.

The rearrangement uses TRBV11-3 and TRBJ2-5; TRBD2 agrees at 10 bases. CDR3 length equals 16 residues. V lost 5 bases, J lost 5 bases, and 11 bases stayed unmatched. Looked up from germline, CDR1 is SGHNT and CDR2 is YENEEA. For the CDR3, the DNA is TGTGCCAGCAGCCTTCGGGCTAGCGGGAGTGTGGAGACCCAGTACTTC. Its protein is CASSLRASGSVETQYF.

CDR3 nucleotides: TGTGCCACCACCGCACCGGGACAGGACCCCCTAACCCTCCACTTT. It codes for CATTAPGQDPLTLHF. The chain is built from TRBV7-2 and TRBJ1-6; 8 positions agree with TRBD1. This CDR3 contains 15 residues. With V trimmed by 10 bases and J by 14 bases, 19 bases remained unmatched. Germline CDR1 SGHTA, CDR2 FQGNSA.

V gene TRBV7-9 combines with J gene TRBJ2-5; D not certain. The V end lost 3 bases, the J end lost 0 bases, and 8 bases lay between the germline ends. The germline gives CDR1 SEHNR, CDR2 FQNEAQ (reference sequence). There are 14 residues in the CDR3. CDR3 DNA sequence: TGTGCCAGCAGCTTGGTAGAGTACCAAGAGACCCAGTACTTC. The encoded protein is CASSLVEYQETQYF.

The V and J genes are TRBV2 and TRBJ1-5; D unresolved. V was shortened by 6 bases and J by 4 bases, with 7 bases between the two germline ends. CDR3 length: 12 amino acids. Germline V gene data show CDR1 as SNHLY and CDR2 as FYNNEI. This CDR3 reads CASRQTNQPQHF. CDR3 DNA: TGTGCCAGCAGACAGACGAATCAGCCCCAGCATTTT. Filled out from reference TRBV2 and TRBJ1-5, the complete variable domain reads EPEVTQTPSHQVTQMGQEVILRCVPISNHLYFYWYRQILGQKVEFLVSFYNNEISEKSEIFDDQFSVERPDGSNFTLKIRSTKLEDSAMYFCASRQTNQPQHFGDGTRLSIL.

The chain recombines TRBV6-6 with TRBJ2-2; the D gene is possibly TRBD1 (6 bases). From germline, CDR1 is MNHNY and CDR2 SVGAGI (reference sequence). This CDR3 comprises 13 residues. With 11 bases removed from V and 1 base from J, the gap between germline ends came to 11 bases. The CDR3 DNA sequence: TGTGCCGCCCTGGGACAGAACACCGGGGAGCTGTTTTTT. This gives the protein CAALGQNTGELFF.

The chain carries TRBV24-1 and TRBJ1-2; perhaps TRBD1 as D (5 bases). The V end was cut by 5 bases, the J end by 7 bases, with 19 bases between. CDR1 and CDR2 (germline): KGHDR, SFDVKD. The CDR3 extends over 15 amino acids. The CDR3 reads CATSAPWPSGGGYTF. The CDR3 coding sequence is TGTGCCACCAGTGCCCCCTGGCCCAGTGGGGGTGGCTACACCTTC.

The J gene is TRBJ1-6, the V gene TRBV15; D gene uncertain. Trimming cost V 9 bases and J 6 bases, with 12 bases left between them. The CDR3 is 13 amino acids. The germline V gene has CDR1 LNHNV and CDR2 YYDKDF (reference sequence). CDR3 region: CATEGVRNSPLHF. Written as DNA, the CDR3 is TGTGCCACTGAGGGCGTACGTAATTCACCCCTCCACTTT.

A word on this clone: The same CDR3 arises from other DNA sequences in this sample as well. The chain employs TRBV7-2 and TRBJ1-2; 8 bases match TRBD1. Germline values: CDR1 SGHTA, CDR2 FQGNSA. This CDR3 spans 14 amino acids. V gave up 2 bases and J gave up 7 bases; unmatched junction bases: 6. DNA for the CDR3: TGTGCCAGCAGCTTATCAGACAGGGGAGGTGGCTACACCTTC. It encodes CASSLSDRGGGYTF.

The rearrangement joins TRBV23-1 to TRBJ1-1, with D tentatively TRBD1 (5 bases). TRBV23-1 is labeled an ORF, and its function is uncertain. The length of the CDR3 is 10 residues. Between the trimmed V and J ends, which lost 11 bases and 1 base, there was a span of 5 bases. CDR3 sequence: CAGGNTEAFF. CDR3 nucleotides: TGCGCCGGGGGGAACACTGAAGCTTTCTTT.

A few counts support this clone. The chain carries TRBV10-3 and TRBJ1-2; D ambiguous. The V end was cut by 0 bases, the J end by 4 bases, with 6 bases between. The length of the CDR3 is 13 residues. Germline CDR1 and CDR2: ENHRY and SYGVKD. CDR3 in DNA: TGTGCCATCAGTGAGTCGTTGCCCTATGGCTACACCTTC. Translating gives CAISESLPYGYTF.

CDR3 in amino acids: CASKRTGTGELFF. CDR3 nucleotide sequence: TGTGCCAGCAAAAGGACGGGAACCGGGGAGCTGTTTTTT. This rearrangement joins TRBV12-3 or TRBV12-4 to TRBJ2-2; possibly TRBD2 for D (5 bases). This CDR3 is 13 amino acids long. V was cut by 7 bases and J by 5 bases, with 11 bases left in between.

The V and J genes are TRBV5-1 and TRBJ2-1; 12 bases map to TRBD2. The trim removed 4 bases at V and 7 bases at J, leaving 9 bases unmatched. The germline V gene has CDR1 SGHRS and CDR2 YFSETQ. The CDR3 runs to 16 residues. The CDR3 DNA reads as TGCGCCAGCAGCCTCGGAGACCTAGCGGGGGGGAATGAGCAGTTCTTC. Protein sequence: CASSLGDLAGGNEQFF.

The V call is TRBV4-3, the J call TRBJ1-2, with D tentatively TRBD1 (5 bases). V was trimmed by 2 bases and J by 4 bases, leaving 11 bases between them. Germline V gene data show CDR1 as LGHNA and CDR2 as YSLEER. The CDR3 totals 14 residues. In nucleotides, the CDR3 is TGCGCCAGCAGCCAACAACCGGGGGGCTATGGCTACACCTTC. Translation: CASSQQPGGYGYTF.